This TCR beta chain comes out of a study of cytomegalovirus exposure and HLA in healthy donors. With 60 Vbeta and 13 Jbeta primers, the PCR was carried out. Sequencing was performed with immunoSEQ multiplex PCR; in TCRdb, only in-frame clones are kept and a portion is missing. The sample lists about 200,000 clones; 75% to 90% were seen once. The sample taken for sequencing was PBMCs. This sequence originates from a woman aged 30 to 39 in good health and CMV-seronegative.

The CDR3 DNA sequence: TGTGCCAGCAGCCGGGACACCGGTCCTAACTATGGCTACACCTTC. Its translation: CASSRDTGPNYGYTF. The rearrangement joins TRBV6-1 to TRBJ1-2, with TRBD1 as a possible D gene (6 bases). The germline CDR1 and CDR2 sequences are MNHNS and SASEGT. The CDR3 covers 15 residues. Trimming took 6 bases from V and 0 from J, leaving 14 bases between them.